Included here is one T cell receptor beta chain sequence, with context. Its target is not known. A read error may produce the germline difference seen at one junction end. The data were obtained in a study of shared clonotypes between healthy human individuals. Study-wide points: A reduction in generation probabilities was seen for non-shared clonotypes relative to those shared by all four donors.

The CDR3 contains 15 residues. Germline V gene lookup returns CDR1 SGHNT and CDR2 YYREEE (reference sequence). Measured with immunoSEQ multiplex PCR; TCRdb has only the in-frame clones, and not every one. The top ten hold about 0.068% of the sample, which has about 520,000 clones, around 96% seen once. The sequenced sample was naive CD4+ T cells sorted from blood. The sample's subset: CD45RA+ positively selected. V gene TRBV5-4 combines with J gene TRBJ2-7; D unclear. The sequence derives from a woman aged 25 to 45 in good health. The CDR3 coding sequence is TGTGCCAGCAGCTTTTCTCTGGGTGGGTCCTGCGAGCAGTACTTC. This sequence encodes CASSFSLGGSCEQYF.